This T cell receptor (beta chain) was identified in a study of T cell repertoires in cytomegalovirus infection. Study information: Shared public TCR beta signatures pointed to both CMV infection and a matching HLA type. Points from the study as a whole: The study found HLA-C-restricted CMV-specific TCR beta clonotypes dominating the ex vivo response. CMV carriers having the relevant HLA were flagged by cumulative public TCR beta family frequency.

Comment on this clonotype: Its antigen is not known.

TCRdb re-called the reads through MiXCR, storing one row per CDR3 protein. The sample carries 90,000 to 120,000 distinct CDR3 sequences, 23% recorded once. V shed 4 bases and J 9 bases; nucleotides not matched to a gene: 4. Germline V gene sequence: CDR1 SSHAT, CDR2 FNYEAQ (reference sequence). The CDR3 totals 12 residues. Source material: CD8+ T cells from PBMCs. This TCR derives from a human donor in good health (CMV status not recorded). Some clones in this sample may be carry-over from other donors' samples. The chain couples TRBV7-7 to TRBJ2-5; 8 bases map to TRBD1. Written as DNA, the CDR3 is TGTGCCAGCAGCTCGACAGGGGAGGCCCAGTACTTC. This encodes CASSSTGEAQYF.